The 8 T cell receptor beta chains below come from one sample, sequenced in a study of cytomegalovirus exposure and HLA in healthy donors. This PCR relied on a set of 60 Vbeta primers and 13 Jbeta primers. Clones were read by immunoSEQ multiplex PCR, and TCRdb kept only the in-frame ones, dropping some. The sample holds around 180,000 clones; around four fifths are singletons and the top ten take around 5%. Material for sequencing was PBMCs. These receptors were obtained from a girl under 18 in good health and CMV-seropositive.

The chain couples TRBV5-1 to TRBJ2-7; unclear D gene. Looked up from germline, CDR1 is SGHRS and CDR2 is YFSETQ. The CDR3 spans 15 residues. Between the trimmed V and J ends, which lost 4 bases and 2 bases, there was a span of 16 bases. The CDR3 nucleotides read TGCGCCAGCAGCGGAAGACAAGGCCTCACCTACGAGCAGTACTTC. This codes for CASSGRQGLTYEQYF.

CDR3 DNA sequence: TGTGCCAGCAGCTACACCCTAACGGGGGGGGGTAACTTCGAGCAGTACTTC. It specifies CASSYTLTGGGNFEQYF. This rearrangement joins TRBV7-9 to TRBJ2-7, with 8 bases that match TRBD2. This CDR3 spans 17 amino acids. Per germline, CDR1 SEHNR and CDR2 FQNEAQ (reference sequence). V dropped 4 bases and J dropped 6; count of bases not matched to a gene: 17.

The chain joins TRBV4-2 to TRBJ2-2, with TRBD1 identical over 7 bases. V gave up 6 bases and J gave up 5 bases; unmatched junction bases: 15. The CDR3 spans 17 residues. Germline V gives CDR1 LGHNA, CDR2 YNFKEQ. CDR3 protein: CASSQRTGPTPTGELFF. CDR3 sequence (DNA): TGTGCCAGCAGTCAACGGACAGGTCCAACTCCTACCGGGGAGCTGTTTTTT.

The chain is built from TRBV2 and TRBJ1-2, with D tentatively TRBD1 (5 bases). The CDR3 is 16 amino acids. V was trimmed by 7 bases and J by 2 bases, leaving 20 bases between them. The germline V gene encodes CDR1 SNHLY and CDR2 FYNNEI. The CDR3 loop reads CASTWGGVTLNYGYTF. The DNA of the CDR3 is TGTGCCAGCACCTGGGGGGGGGTGACCCTCAACTATGGCTACACCTTC.

The V call is TRBV7-8, the J call TRBJ2-2; D unresolved. This CDR3 is built from 15 residues. The V end was cut by 1 base, the J end by 8 bases, with 14 bases between. CDR1 SGHVS and CDR2 FQNEAQ come from the germline V gene. The CDR3 coding sequence is TGTGCCAGCAGCTTAGTATCGTCCCCCGGGGGGGAGCTGTTTTTT. This encodes CASSLVSSPGGELFF.

The J gene is TRBJ2-3, the V gene TRBV14, with TRBD1 identical over 9 bases. Trimming at V came to 5 bases and at J to 8 bases, leaving 17 bases not matched to a gene. The CDR3 is 17 residues long. From germline, CDR1 is SGHDN and CDR2 FVKESK. CDR3 sequence: CASSAPTGGLVLTTQYF. In nucleotides, the CDR3 is TGTGCCAGCAGCGCTCCGACAGGGGGGCTGGTTTTAACTACGCAGTATTTT.

The chain couples TRBV19 to TRBJ2-1; 9 nucleotides agree with TRBD1. Germline V gives CDR1 LNHDA, CDR2 SQIVND (reference sequence). After removal of 2 bases from V and 7 bases from J, the junction contained 6 bases not matched to a gene. The CDR3 covers 15 residues. CDR3 in DNA: TGTGCCAGTAGTATATCCGGGACAGGGCAAAATGAGCAGTTCTTC. Amino acid sequence: CASSISGTGQNEQFF. The full variable domain, its missing parts supplied by reference TRBV19 and TRBJ2-1, is DGGITQSPKYLFRKEGQNVTLSCEQNLNHDAMYWYRQDPGQGLRLIYYSQIVNDFQKGDIAEGYSVSREKKESFPLTVTSAQKNPTAFYLCASSISGTGQNEQFFGPGTRLTVL.

This clone was counted between two and nine times. V gene TRBV7-2 combines with J gene TRBJ2-7, with 9 bases aligning to TRBD2. Germline trimming cut 2 bases from V and 2 bases from J; bases unmatched to any gene: 7. The germline V gene encodes CDR1 SGHTA and CDR2 FQGNSA. CDR3 size: 16 residues. The CDR3 sequence is CASSLRSGGSTYEQYF. The CDR3 region has the DNA TGTGCCAGCAGCTTACGGAGCGGGGGGTCTACCTACGAGCAGTACTTC.